Following are 19 T cell receptor beta chains from one sample sequenced in a study of control samples from healthy donors and cancer patients. The method was immunoSEQ multiplex PCR; TCRdb's version includes in-frame clones alone and lacks a portion of them. This sample has tens of thousands of clones, with less than 90% found just once. Sequenced input: blood. These receptors were obtained from a woman aged 45 to 65 in good health.

The count of this clone is one. In DNA form, the CDR3 reads TGTGCCAGTAGTATAGGGATGAAAAACATTCAGTACTTC. As protein: CASSIGMKNIQYF. The chain has TRBV19 and TRBJ2-4; D is uncertain. This CDR3 spans 13 amino acids. CDR1 and CDR2 (germline): LNHDA, SQIVND (reference sequence). V was pared by 1 base and J by 4 bases, with 5 bases between.

The chain recombines TRBV19 with TRBJ2-1, with 8 bases lining up with TRBD1. With 6 bases clipped from V and 5 bases from J, the junction kept 12 bases outside the gene matches. Looked up from germline, CDR1 is LNHDA and CDR2 is SQIVND (reference sequence). This CDR3 has 16 amino acids. The CDR3 spells CASRTTQGALHNEQFF. As DNA, the CDR3 is TGTGCCAGTAGAACAACGCAGGGGGCGCTACACAATGAGCAGTTCTTC.

The chain's CDR3 is CASSQVEGFYEQYF. For the CDR3, the DNA is TGCGCCAGCAGCCAAGTGGAGGGATTCTACGAGCAGTACTTC. This chain connects TRBV4-1 to TRBJ2-7, with a possible D match to TRBD2 (6 bases). Germline V gene data show CDR1 as MGHRA and CDR2 as YSYEKL. V lost 1 base to trimming and J lost 3 bases, with 10 bases between them. This CDR3 contains 14 residues.

The rearrangement uses TRBV29-1 and TRBJ2-1, with 11 bases fitting TRBD2. The CDR3 consists of 15 residues. Germline values: CDR1 SQVTM, CDR2 ANQGSEA. Trimming removed 6 bases from V and 10 bases from J; junction bases left unmatched: 14. The CDR3 region is CSVSQGSGRAREQFF. As DNA, the CDR3 is TGCAGCGTCTCCCAGGGTAGCGGGAGGGCAAGAGAGCAGTTCTTC.

This sequence joins TRBV5-4 and TRBJ2-1; 11 bases fit TRBD2. Germline V lookup: CDR1 SGHNT, CDR2 YYREEE (reference sequence). V dropped 4 bases and J dropped 3; count of bases not matched to a gene: 6. This CDR3 has 16 amino acids. CDR3 sequence: CASSPTSGKSYNEQFF. CDR3 sequence (DNA): TGTGCCAGCAGCCCGACTAGCGGGAAAAGCTACAATGAGCAGTTCTTC.

V gene TRBV10-1 combines with J gene TRBJ2-5; D not certain. The V and J ends lost 3 bases and 5 bases respectively, with 10 bases between them. The CDR3 is 13 amino acids. CDR1 WNHNN and CDR2 SYGVQD come from the germline V gene (reference sequence). The CDR3 DNA is TGCGCCAGCAGTGACGGTTTTGAGGAGACCCAGTACTTC. Encoded protein: CASSDGFEETQYF.

The chain uses TRBV24-1 and TRBJ2-3, with unresolved D. V shed 2 bases and J shed 0 bases, with 11 bases lying between them. The CDR3 loop spans 16 amino acids. Germline V gene data show CDR1 as KGHDR and CDR2 as SFDVKD. In DNA form, the CDR3 reads TGTGCCACCAGTGATTCCCTAGGTCGGAGCACAGATACGCAGTATTTT. As protein: CATSDSLGRSTDTQYF.

The chain employs TRBV9 and TRBJ2-7; D ambiguous. Trimming shortened V by 3 bases and J by 3 bases, and 4 bases separated the two germline ends. The CDR3 is 11 amino acids. In germline, CDR1 is SGDLS, CDR2 YYNGEE. CDR3 coding DNA: TGTGCCAGCAGCGCCAACTACGAGCAGTACTTC. It codes for CASSANYEQYF.

This chain connects TRBV5-6 to TRBJ2-6; no reliable D call. The CDR3 loop spans 16 amino acids. Trimming left V 2 bases short and J 0 bases short, with 9 bases between. The germline gives CDR1 SGHDT, CDR2 YYEEEE. In DNA, the CDR3 is TGTGCCAGCAGCTTCGTTGGGGTCTCTGGGGCCAACGTCCTGACTTTC. This gives the protein CASSFVGVSGANVLTF.

The chain recombines TRBV4-2 with TRBJ2-3, with D uncertain. Trimming cost V 0 bases and J 4 bases, with 8 bases left between them. Germline V CDR1 and CDR2: LGHNA, YNFKEQ. The CDR3 covers 14 residues. CDR3 coding DNA: TGTGCCAGCAGCCAAGATGAAAGGTCAGATACGCAGTATTTT. It yields the protein CASSQDERSDTQYF.

The chain recombines TRBV12-3 or TRBV12-4 with TRBJ2-7; the D is unclear. Trimming took 6 bases from V and 0 from J, leaving 6 bases between them. The CDR3 runs to 12 residues. CDR3 residues: CASRRSSYEQYF. CDR3 nucleotides: TGTGCCAGCAGGCGGAGCTCCTACGAGCAGTACTTC.

This chain joins TRBV28 and TRBJ1-4; TRBD1 might be the D (5 bases). Germline V gene data show CDR1 as MDHEN and CDR2 as SYDVKM. The germline V and J ends were trimmed by 3 bases and 8 bases, with 13 bases remaining between them. The CDR3 has 14 amino acids. The CDR3 nucleotides read TGTGCCAGCAGTTTGGGGCAGGGAAACGAAAAACTGTTTTTT. Translating gives CASSLGQGNEKLFF.

The rearrangement joins TRBV3-1 (or the pseudogene TRBV3-2) to TRBJ2-7; TRBD2 matches 8 bases. The CDR3 is 17 residues long. J lost 3 bases, V lost 5 bases, and 15 bases had no gene match. Looked up from germline, CDR1 is LGHDT and CDR2 is YNNKEL (reference sequence). The CDR3 here is CASSTTGTIGRVYEQYF. Written as DNA, the CDR3 is TGTGCCAGCAGCACTACGGGGACAATCGGGAGGGTCTACGAGCAGTACTTC.

This chain uses TRBV28 with TRBJ1-5; unclear D gene. The CDR3 is 14 residues long. CDR1 is MDHEN, CDR2 SYDVKM, per germline. Trimming stripped 5 bases from V and 0 bases from J, with 8 bases between. CDR3 protein: CASSEVGSNQPQHF. The CDR3, as DNA: TGTGCCAGCAGTGAGGTGGGTAGCAATCAGCCCCAGCATTTT. The full variable domain, rest sourced from reference TRBV28 and TRBJ1-5, is DVKVTQSSRYLVKRTGEKVFLECVQDMDHENMFWYRQDPGLGLRLIYFSYDVKMKEKGDIPEGYSVSREKKERFSLILESASTNQTSMYLCASSEVGSNQPQHFGDGTRLSIL.

The V gene is TRBV4-1, the J gene TRBJ1-6; D unclear. The CDR3 totals 15 residues. Trimming left V 1 base short and J 7 bases short, with 11 bases between. Germline V gene data show CDR1 as MGHRA and CDR2 as YSYEKL. The CDR3 region is CASSQGVGRNSPLHF. The CDR3 region has the DNA TGCGCCAGCAGCCAAGGGGTAGGGAGGAATTCACCCCTCCACTTT.

This chain uses TRBV6-4 with TRBJ1-2; D is ambiguous. V was shortened by 11 bases and J by 8 bases, with 18 bases between the two germline ends. This CDR3 comprises 12 residues. Looked up from germline, CDR1 is MRHNA and CDR2 is SNTAGT. CDR3: CAGIPTVWGYTF. Written as DNA, the CDR3 is TGTGCCGGCATTCCCACTGTCTGGGGCTACACCTTC.

The J gene is TRBJ2-7, the V gene TRBV5-4, with D possibly matching TRBD1 (6 bases). Germline V CDR1 and CDR2: SGHNT, YYREEE (reference sequence). V dropped 2 bases and J dropped 1 base, with 13 bases sitting between them. The CDR3 spans 15 residues. The CDR3, as DNA: TGTGCCAGCAGCTTAGGGGGACACGCTTCCTACGAGCAGTACTTC. It translates to CASSLGGHASYEQYF. Full variable domain (missing parts from reference TRBV5-4 and TRBJ2-7): ETGVTQSPTHLIKTRGQQVTLRCSSQSGHNTVSWYQQALGQGPQFIFQYYREEENGRGNFPPRFSGLQFPNYSSELNVNALELDDSALYLCASSLGGHASYEQYFGPGTRLTVT.

The chain links TRBV7-9 to TRBJ2-1, with D unresolved. Per germline, CDR1 SEHNR and CDR2 FQNEAQ (reference sequence). This CDR3 is built from 11 residues. V gave up 7 bases and J gave up 3 bases, with 4 bases separating them. CDR3 bases: TGTGCCAGCACCGGCTACAATGAGCAGTTCTTC. It translates to CASTGYNEQFF.

This chain connects TRBV24-1 to TRBJ2-3; D perhaps matches TRBD1 (6 bases). From germline, CDR1 is KGHDR and CDR2 SFDVKD. Between the trimmed V and J ends, which lost 9 bases and 2 bases, there was a span of 8 bases. There are 12 residues in the CDR3. The CDR3 here is CATGQSTDTQYF. The CDR3 DNA reads TGTGCCACCGGACAGTCCACAGATACGCAGTATTTT.